A single sample is the source of the 16 T cell receptor beta chains below, sequenced in a study of early T cells in non-severe SARS-CoV-2 infection. From the 5' RACE reads, TCRdb called clonotypes with MiXCR, one entry per CDR3 protein. This table holds tens of thousands of distinct CDR3 sequences, less than 20% found once. The material sequenced was whole blood, taken at baseline. These TCRs come from an adult who was a healthcare worker with PCR-confirmed SARS-CoV-2 infection or an uninfected control (not recorded which).

V is TRBV7-2 and J is TRBJ2-7; 7 bases line up with TRBD1. V gave up 5 bases and J gave up 0 bases; unmatched junction bases: 4. Germline assignment: CDR1 SGHTA and CDR2 FQGNSA. The length of the CDR3 is 14 residues. The CDR3 DNA follows: TGTGCCAGCAGCCGGGACAGCCTCTCCTACGAGCAGTACTTC. This gives the protein CASSRDSLSYEQYF.

J is TRBJ2-5 and V is TRBV12-3 or TRBV12-4, with D uncertain. Trimming cost V 4 bases and J 4 bases, with 4 bases left between them. The CDR3 length is 11 residues. The CDR3 nucleotides read TGTGCCAGCAGTTCCGTAGAGACCCAGTACTTC. This codes for CASSSVETQYF.

At least ten counts were recorded for this clonotype. V gene TRBV5-1 combines with J gene TRBJ2-1; D possibly corresponds to TRBD1 (5 bases). The CDR3 is 18 residues long. V was trimmed by 0 bases and J by 1 base, leaving 17 bases between them. Germline V gene sequence: CDR1 SGHRS, CDR2 YFSETQ. The CDR3 sequence is CASSLGPRQGRSYNEQFF. The CDR3 bases are TGCGCCAGCAGCTTGGGTCCGCGCCAGGGCCGATCCTACAATGAGCAGTTCTTC. The variable domain in full, with the rest retrieved from reference TRBV5-1 and TRBJ2-1, is KAGVTQTPRYLIKTRGQQVTLSCSPISGHRSVSWYQQTPGQGLQFLFEYFSETQRNKGNFPGRFSGRQFSNSRSEMNVSTLELGDSALYLCASSLGPRQGRSYNEQFFGPGTRLTVL.

This clonotype has a handful of counts. The chain joins TRBV5-1 to TRBJ1-1; D remains unclear. The germline CDR1 and CDR2 sequences are SGHRS and YFSETQ. Between the trimmed V and J ends, which lost 4 bases and 6 bases, there was a span of 16 bases. The CDR3 spans 14 residues. CDR3 protein: CASSADHPGAEAFF. In nucleotides, the CDR3 is TGCGCCAGCAGCGCGGATCATCCCGGCGCTGAAGCTTTCTTT.

The genes are TRBV27 and TRBJ2-7; D might be TRBD1 or TRBD2, each matching 5 bases. The V gene lost 0 bases and the J gene lost 2 bases, with 8 bases spanning the gap. Germline V gene sequence: CDR1 MNHEY, CDR2 SMNVEV (reference sequence). This CDR3 is built from 14 residues. The CDR3 loop reads CASSLSRGPYEQYF. The CDR3 nucleotides are TGTGCCAGCAGTTTATCGAGGGGTCCCTACGAGCAGTACTTC.

This chain uses TRBV27 with TRBJ2-1; D perhaps matches TRBD2 (6 bases). The V end lost 7 bases, the J end lost 4 bases, and 17 bases lay between the germline ends. CDR1 MNHEY and CDR2 SMNVEV come from the germline V gene (reference sequence). The length of the CDR3 is 15 residues. CDR3 sequence (DNA): TGTGCCAGCAATCTTGACGGGGGATCTTACAATGAGCAGTTCTTC. It encodes CASNLDGGSYNEQFF.

This clonotype was found once. CDR3 DNA: TGTGCCAGCAGTCCCGGGGACAGCGAGAACACCGGGGAGCTGTTTTTT. Amino acids: CASSPGDSENTGELFF. The gene calls are TRBV28 and TRBJ2-2; 7 bases line up with TRBD1. The V and J ends lost 5 bases and 1 base, in that order; junction bases with no gene match: 7. The CDR3 spans 16 residues. Per the germline V gene, CDR1 is MDHEN and CDR2 is SYDVKM.

The J gene is TRBJ2-4, the V gene TRBV10-2; D gene unclear. The CDR3 is 13 residues long. Germline V lookup: CDR1 WSHSY, CDR2 SAAADI. Trimming left V 6 bases short and J 2 bases short, with 8 bases between. Written as DNA, the CDR3 is TGCGCCAGCAGGGAAGGGCCCAAAAACATTCAGTACTTC. Translated: CASREGPKNIQYF.

This clonotype turned up a few times. This chain joins TRBV3-1 and TRBJ2-1; TRBD2 agrees at 7 bases. Trimming took 5 bases from V and 1 from J; bases not matched to a gene: 8. This CDR3 contains 16 residues. Germline CDR1 reads LGHDT; CDR2 reads YNNKEL (reference sequence). CDR3 residues: CASSGAWGGSYNEQFF. The DNA of the CDR3 is TGTGCCAGCAGCGGAGCGTGGGGGGGGTCCTACAATGAGCAGTTCTTC.

This clonotype appeared many times. This sequence joins TRBV9 and TRBJ1-5, with D perhaps TRBD1 (5 bases). The ends were cut back, 2 bases at V and 3 bases at J, with 9 bases in the middle. The CDR3 length is 14 residues. Germline V gene lookup returns CDR1 SGDLS and CDR2 YYNGEE. The CDR3 loop reads CASSVGQYNQPQHF. In nucleotides, the CDR3 is TGTGCCAGCAGCGTTGGACAATACAATCAGCCCCAGCATTTT.

This clonotype was observed many times. The chain has TRBV2 and TRBJ2-1; 8 bases align to TRBD2. Germline CDR1 is SNHLY and CDR2 is FYNNEI. J lost 4 bases, V lost 6 bases, and 11 bases had no gene match. The CDR3 contains 16 residues. The CDR3 nucleotides read TGTGCCAGCAGCTATTCCAATAGCGGGGTTTACAATGAGCAGTTCTTC. This encodes CASSYSNSGVYNEQFF.

This chain links TRBV25-1 with TRBJ2-4, with D unclear. The CDR3 contains 19 residues. Germline V gene data show CDR1 as MGHDK and CDR2 as SYGVNS. The V end was cut by 2 bases, the J end by 0 bases, with 20 bases between. The CDR3 sequence is CASSEEGQASDLAKNIQYF. CDR3 nucleotides: TGTGCCAGCAGTGAAGAAGGGCAGGCCTCCGACTTAGCCAAAAACATTCAGTACTTC. The complete variable domain, with remaining parts taken from reference TRBV25-1 and TRBJ2-4, reads EADIYQTPRYLVIGTGKKITLECSQTMGHDKMYWYQQDPGMELHLIHYSYGVNSTEKGDLSSESTVSRIRTEHFPLTLESARPSHTSQYLCASSEEGQASDLAKNIQYFGAGTRLSVL.

This sequence joins TRBV5-1 and TRBJ2-2; D gene uncertain. V was trimmed by 4 bases and J by 6 bases, leaving 13 bases between them. CDR1 SGHRS and CDR2 YFSETQ come from the germline V gene. The CDR3 spans 14 residues. DNA of the CDR3: TGCGCCAGCAGCCCGTCGTTAGTGGCCGGGGAGCTGTTTTTT. It translates to CASSPSLVAGELFF.

The rearrangement joins TRBV7-9 to TRBJ1-2; D not certain. Germline CDR1 is SEHNR and CDR2 is FQNEAQ (reference sequence). V was cut by 5 bases and J by 3 bases, with 13 bases left in between. The CDR3 runs 14 residues. In nucleotides, the CDR3 is TGTGCCAGCAGCCGGCAACGGATGGACTATGGCTACACCTTC. Its translation: CASSRQRMDYGYTF.

This clonotype was seen only a few times. This sequence joins TRBV6-2 or TRBV6-3 and TRBJ2-7; 7 positions match TRBD1. In germline, CDR1 is MNHEY, CDR2 SVGEGT. With V trimmed by 5 bases and J by 1 base, 5 bases remained unmatched. The CDR3 totals 14 residues. CDR3 region: CASSAGTESYEQYF. The CDR3 DNA reads as TGTGCCAGCAGTGCCGGGACAGAGTCCTACGAGCAGTACTTC.

Only a few counts were recorded for this clonotype. The CDR3 coding sequence is TGTGCCAGCAGCGAAAATGAGATTCTGAACACTGAAGCTTTCTTT. As protein: CASSENEILNTEAFF. This sequence joins TRBV11-2 and TRBJ1-1; D is unresolved. V lost 5 bases and J 0 bases, leaving 13 bases between the germline ends. The CDR3 sequence is 15 residues long. CDR1 and CDR2 from the germline V gene are SGHAT and FQNNGV. The variable domain in full, completed from reference TRBV11-2 and TRBJ1-1, reads EAGVAQSPRYKIIEKRQSVAFWCNPISGHATLYWYQQILGQGPKLLIQFQNNGVVDDSQLPKDRFSAERLKGVDSTLKIQPAKLEDSAVYLCASSENEILNTEAFFGQGTRLTVV.